A single sample gave rise to the 27 T cell receptor beta chains below, sequenced in a study of T cell responses to AZD1222 COVID-19 vaccine. Clones were read by immunoSEQ multiplex PCR, and TCRdb kept only the in-frame ones, dropping some. Altogether over 100,000 clones are present, roughly 87% being singletons, with the ten largest covering 4.5% to 6.5%. The source material was peripheral blood, sampled on day 0 of AZD1222 vaccination. These receptors originate from an adult in good health.

Worth noting for this clone: Other nucleotide sequences from this sample produce the same CDR3. The chain is built from TRBV5-1 and TRBJ2-7; 10 bases are shared with TRBD1. This CDR3 has 14 residues. CDR1 is SGHRS, CDR2 YFSETQ, per germline. V dropped 0 bases and J dropped 3; count of bases not matched to a gene: 0. The CDR3 region is CASSLGTGGYEQYF. In DNA form, the CDR3 reads TGCGCCAGCAGCTTGGGGACAGGGGGCTACGAGCAGTACTTC.

The V gene is TRBV4-2, the J gene TRBJ2-5; weak D call: TRBD1 (6 bases). V lost 4 bases and J 5 bases, leaving 14 bases between the germline ends. The CDR3 is 14 residues long. Germline values: CDR1 LGHNA, CDR2 YNFKEQ. Written as DNA, the CDR3 is TGTGCCAGCAGCCGACAGGTAGTCGGTGAGACCCAGTACTTC. Its translation is CASSRQVVGETQYF.

The CDR3 reads CASSSTAVSGYGYTF. CDR3 nucleotides: TGTGCCAGCAGCTCGACTGCCGTATCGGGCTATGGCTACACCTTC. The chain employs TRBV7-2 and TRBJ1-2; no clear D. The length of the CDR3 is 15 residues. CDR1 is SGHTA and CDR2 is FQGNSA in the germline V gene. V was clipped by 4 bases and J by 4 bases, with 16 bases between them.

V and J are TRBV7-2 and TRBJ1-1; tentatively, D is TRBD1 (6 bases). The CDR3 runs 14 residues. Germline lookup yields CDR1 SGHTA and CDR2 FQGNSA. V was shortened by 3 bases and J by 1 base, with 9 bases between the two germline ends. The CDR3 reads CASSLSGANTEAFF. In DNA form, the CDR3 reads TGTGCCAGCAGCTTGTCGGGGGCGAACACTGAAGCTTTCTTT.

This sequence joins TRBV5-1 and TRBJ2-6; 7 positions match TRBD1. The CDR3 has 16 amino acids. The V gene's germline CDR1 is SGHRS and CDR2 YFSETQ. V was clipped by 4 bases and J by 1 base; unmatched bases: 5. The CDR3: CASSPRQGSGANVLTF. The CDR3 DNA follows: TGCGCCAGCAGCCCCCGACAGGGTTCTGGGGCCAACGTCCTGACTTTC.

CDR3 sequence reads: CAWSVTGSPYEQYF. The DNA of the CDR3 is TGTGCCTGGAGTGTTACTGGGAGTCCCTACGAGCAGTACTTC. The V and J genes are TRBV30 and TRBJ2-7, with a weak D call TRBD2 (5 bases). The CDR3 covers 14 residues. Trimming took off 0 bases at V and 2 bases at J, with 11 bases between the two ends. CDR1 and CDR2 from the germline V gene are GTSNPN and SVGIG (reference sequence).

The V and J genes are TRBV30 and TRBJ1-3; 8 bases are shared with TRBD1. Germline CDR1 reads GTSNPN; CDR2 reads SVGIG (reference sequence). This CDR3 is 14 amino acids long. V lost 3 bases to trimming and J lost 3 bases; unmatched junction nucleotides: 4. The DNA for the CDR3 is TGTGCCTGGAGCCTGACAGGGGTTGGAAACACCATATATTTT. Translated: CAWSLTGVGNTIYF. Full variable domain (remainder filled in from reference TRBV30 and TRBJ1-3): SQTIHQWPATLVQPVGSPLSLECTVEGTSNPNLYWYRQAAGRGLQLLFYSVGIGQISSEVPQNLSASRPQDRQFILSSKKLLLSDSGFYLCAWSLTGVGNTIYFGEGSWLTVV.

J is TRBJ1-5 and V is TRBV24-1, with 8 bases that match TRBD1. V lost 9 bases, J lost 5 bases, and 8 bases stayed unmatched. There are 14 residues in the CDR3. Looked up from germline, CDR1 is KGHDR and CDR2 is SFDVKD. In nucleotides, the CDR3 is TGTGCCACCGGGACAGGACTCTCGGATCAGCCCCAGCATTTT. Amino acid sequence: CATGTGLSDQPQHF.

This chain connects TRBV4-1 to TRBJ1-4; D uncertain. V was shortened by 1 base and J by 8 bases, with 5 bases between the two germline ends. The CDR3 is 12 residues long. The V gene's germline CDR1 is MGHRA and CDR2 YSYEKL. CDR3 loop: CASSQVNEKLFF. As DNA, the CDR3 is TGCGCCAGCAGCCAAGTAAACGAAAAACTGTTTTTT.

The genes are TRBV9 and TRBJ2-7, with TRBD2 identical over 10 bases. CDR1 and CDR2 from the germline V gene are SGDLS and YYNGEE. The V and J ends lost 0 bases and 4 bases, in that order; junction bases with no gene match: 4. This CDR3 region has 15 residues. CDR3 region: CASSVDTSGIYEQYF. The CDR3 DNA reads as TGTGCCAGCAGCGTAGACACTAGCGGGATTTACGAGCAGTACTTC.

This chain uses TRBV27 with TRBJ1-6, with D unclear. Deletions cut 3 bases from V and 4 bases from J, with 16 bases between. Germline CDR1 MNHEY, CDR2 SMNVEV (reference sequence). The CDR3 is 17 residues long. CDR3 residues: CASSFVSDLLYNSPLHF. The CDR3 bases are TGTGCCAGCAGTTTCGTCTCGGATCTCCTTTATAATTCACCCCTCCACTTT.

The chain is built from TRBV6-2 or TRBV6-3 and TRBJ2-2, with D perhaps given as TRBD1 or TRBD2 (5 bases each). CDR1 MNHEY and CDR2 SVGEGT come from the germline V gene. The CDR3 consists of 16 residues. Trimming left V 5 bases short and J 2 bases short, with 15 bases between. CDR3 protein: CASSPGDGGNTGELFF. DNA of the CDR3: TGTGCCAGCAGTCCCGGGGACGGTGGTAACACCGGGGAGCTGTTTTTT.

This chain links TRBV28 with TRBJ1-1; no definite D call. CDR1 is MDHEN, CDR2 SYDVKM, per germline. The CDR3 covers 12 residues. The V end lost 5 bases, the J end lost 1 base, and 5 bases lay between the germline ends. CDR3 amino acids: CASSDQNTEAFF. The CDR3 DNA is TGTGCCAGCAGTGATCAGAACACTGAAGCTTTCTTT.

This rearrangement joins TRBV7-2 to TRBJ1-6; TRBD1 agrees at 12 bases. Germline values: CDR1 SGHTA, CDR2 FQGNSA. This CDR3 has 18 residues. V dropped 0 bases and J dropped 6; count of bases not matched to a gene: 6. The CDR3 nucleotides read TGTGCCAGCAGCTTAGCGACTTGGGACAGGGGGCTTAATTCACCCCTCCACTTT. This codes for CASSLATWDRGLNSPLHF.

The chain carries TRBV19 and TRBJ1-4; 9 bases fit TRBD1. Trimming removed 6 bases from V and 8 bases from J; junction bases left unmatched: 7. The CDR3 extends over 14 amino acids. The germline V gene encodes CDR1 LNHDA and CDR2 SQIVND (reference sequence). For the CDR3, the DNA is TGTGCCAGTAGGACGACAGGGGGTGACGAAAAACTGTTTTTT. Protein product: CASRTTGGDEKLFF.

The DNA for the CDR3 is TGCGCCAGCAGCTTGGGCCAGAAAACCTACGAGCAGTACTTC. Translated: CASSLGQKTYEQYF. The chain recombines TRBV5-1 with TRBJ2-7; D is unclear. Trimming left V 0 bases short and J 2 bases short, with 9 bases between. The CDR3 is made up of 14 amino acids. From germline, CDR1 is SGHRS and CDR2 YFSETQ.

The CDR3 protein is CASSATPFTGFNQPQHF. In DNA form, the CDR3 reads TGTGCCAGCAGCGCCACACCTTTTACAGGGTTCAATCAGCCCCAGCATTTT. The chain uses TRBV7-8 and TRBJ1-5; weak D call: TRBD1 (6 bases). CDR1 SGHVS and CDR2 FQNEAQ come from the germline V gene. The CDR3 consists of 17 residues. With 5 bases removed from V and 3 bases from J, the gap between germline ends came to 20 bases.

The chain recombines TRBV5-3 with TRBJ2-2, with 11 bases aligning to TRBD2. TRBV5-3 is marked as an open reading frame, function uncertain. V shed 6 bases and J 6 bases; nucleotides not matched to a gene: 16. CDR3 length: 18 amino acids. CDR3 loop: CARTSPPLLAGEAGELFF. CDR3 nucleotides: TGTGCCAGAACGTCACCCCCCCTACTAGCGGGAGAGGCCGGGGAGCTGTTTTTT.

This sequence joins TRBV5-4 and TRBJ2-7, with TRBD2 as a possible D gene (6 bases). The CDR3 is made up of 12 amino acids. V lost 4 bases and J 3 bases, leaving 8 bases between the germline ends. Germline V CDR1 and CDR2: SGHNT, YYREEE (reference sequence). The CDR3 is CASSRGDYEQYF. The CDR3 bases are TGTGCCAGCAGCCGCGGGGACTACGAGCAGTACTTC.

V usage is TRBV2 and J usage is TRBJ1-1; D may be TRBD1 (5 bases). The CDR3 runs 11 residues. Trimming left V 7 bases short and J 11 bases short, with 14 bases between. The V gene's germline CDR1 is SNHLY and CDR2 FYNNEI. The CDR3 bases are TGTGCCAGCAATGAGGGGCCGGAGGCTTTCTTT. This gives the protein CASNEGPEAFF.

This rearrangement joins TRBV5-6 to TRBJ2-5; maybe TRBD2 (5 bases). The V gene lost 2 bases and the J gene lost 5 bases, with 7 bases spanning the gap. CDR3 size: 12 residues. Germline values: CDR1 SGHDT, CDR2 YYEEEE. DNA for the CDR3: TGTGCCAGCAGCTTTATAGCGGAGACCCAGTACTTC. Its translation: CASSFIAETQYF. Complete variable domain (other parts from reference TRBV5-6 and TRBJ2-5): DAGVTQSPTHLIKTRGQQVTLRCSPKSGHDTVSWYQQALGQGPQFIFQYYEEEERQRGNFPDRFSGHQFPNYSSELNVNALLLGDSALYLCASSFIAETQYFGPGTRLLVL.

The V gene is TRBV10-3, the J gene TRBJ1-3, with D possibly TRBD1 on 6 matching bases. The CDR3 sequence is 14 residues long. The V gene's germline CDR1 is ENHRY and CDR2 SYGVKD. Trimming removed 7 bases at V and 3 bases at J, with 13 bases between. The CDR3 here is CAINAGDLGNTIYF. The CDR3 nucleotides are TGTGCCATCAATGCAGGGGATCTTGGAAACACCATATATTTT.

The chain combines TRBV7-9 with TRBJ1-1, with D uncertain. This CDR3 is 16 amino acids long. The germline V and J ends were trimmed by 5 bases and 2 bases, with 18 bases remaining between them. CDR1 SEHNR and CDR2 FQNEAQ come from the germline V gene (reference sequence). CDR3 loop: CASSPWGRGQNTEAFF. CDR3 DNA: TGTGCCAGCAGCCCATGGGGTCGAGGTCAAAACACTGAAGCTTTCTTT.

This clone was detected once. The gene calls are TRBV7-2 and TRBJ1-2; possibly TRBD1 for D (6 bases). Between the trimmed V and J ends, which lost 5 bases and 2 bases, there was a span of 6 bases. Germline CDR1 SGHTA, CDR2 FQGNSA. The length of the CDR3 is 12 residues. The CDR3 DNA is TGTGCCAGCAGCACAGGGAACTATGGCTACACCTTC. As protein: CASSTGNYGYTF.

The chain is built from TRBV5-4 and TRBJ2-1; tentative D call: TRBD2 (6 bases). Germline loops: CDR1 SGHNT, CDR2 YYREEE (reference sequence). V dropped 4 bases and J dropped 3 bases, with 17 bases sitting between them. This CDR3 is built from 16 residues. CDR3 protein: CASSLLGGEGYNEQFF. CDR3 DNA sequence: TGTGCCAGCAGCCTCCTTGGAGGGGAAGGCTACAATGAGCAGTTCTTC.

In its sample, this clone is medium-sized. The chain joins TRBV27 to TRBJ2-7; 7 bases align to TRBD1. V shed 5 bases and J 6 bases; nucleotides not matched to a gene: 4. The germline V gene has CDR1 MNHEY and CDR2 SMNVEV (reference sequence). The CDR3 extends over 12 amino acids. The CDR3 nucleotides read TGTGCCAGCAGTCCCGACAGGGTCGAGCAGTACTTC. Amino acid sequence: CASSPDRVEQYF.

The V and J genes are TRBV5-4 and TRBJ1-2, with a possible D match to TRBD1 (5 bases). The CDR3 runs to 15 residues. Germline-derived CDR1 and CDR2 are SGHNT and YYREEE (reference sequence). V lost 3 bases and J lost 5, with 17 bases in between. The CDR3 here is CASSSPGTAVYGYTF. CDR3 coding DNA: TGTGCCAGCAGCTCACCAGGGACGGCCGTTTATGGCTACACCTTC.